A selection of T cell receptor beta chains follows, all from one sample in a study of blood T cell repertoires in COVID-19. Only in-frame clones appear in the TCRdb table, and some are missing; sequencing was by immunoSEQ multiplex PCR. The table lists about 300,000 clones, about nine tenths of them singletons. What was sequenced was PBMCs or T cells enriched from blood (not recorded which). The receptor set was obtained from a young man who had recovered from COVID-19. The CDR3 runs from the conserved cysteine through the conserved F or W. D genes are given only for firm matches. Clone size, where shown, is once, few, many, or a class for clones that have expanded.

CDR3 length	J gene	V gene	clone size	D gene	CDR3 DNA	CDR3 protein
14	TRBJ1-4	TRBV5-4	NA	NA	TGTGCCAGCAGCTACGGGGGGACTAATGAAAAACTGTTTTTT	CASSYGGTNEKLFF
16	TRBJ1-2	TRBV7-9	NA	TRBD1	TGTGCCAGCAGCTTAGCACTTCCCGGGACAGGACGTGGCTACACCTTC	CASSLALPGTGRGYTF
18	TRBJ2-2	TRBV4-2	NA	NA	TGTGCCAGCAGCCGCCCATCCGAGGCACTAGATCTCACCGGGGAGCTGTTTTTT	CASSRPSEALDLTGELFF
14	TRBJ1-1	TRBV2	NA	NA	TGTGCCAGCAGCGAAATAGGGGGTCTCGCTGAAGCTTTCTTT	CASSEIGGLAEAFF
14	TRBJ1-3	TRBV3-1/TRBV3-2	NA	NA	TGTGCCAGCAGCCGGAGAAGCTCTGGAAACACCATATATTTT	CASSRRSSGNTIYF
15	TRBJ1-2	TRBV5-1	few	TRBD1	TGCGCCAGCAGCTGGGGACAGCCGGGGAGTGGCGGCTACACCTTC	CASSWGQPGSGGYTF
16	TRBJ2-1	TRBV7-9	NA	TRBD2	TGTGCCAGCAGGGGAAAACTAGCGCCTTCCTACAATGAGCAGTTCTTC	CASRGKLAPSYNEQFF
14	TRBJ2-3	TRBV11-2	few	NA	TGTGCCAGCAGCTTAGTTAGCCGCACAGATACGCAGTATTTT	CASSLVSRTDTQYF
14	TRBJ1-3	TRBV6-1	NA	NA	TGTGCCAGCAGTGAGACGACAGTTGGAAACACCATATATTTT	CASSETTVGNTIYF
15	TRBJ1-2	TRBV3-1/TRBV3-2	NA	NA	TGTGCCAGCAGCCAAGGGCAGGGAAGGAGCTATGGCTACACCTTC	CASSQGQGRSYGYTF
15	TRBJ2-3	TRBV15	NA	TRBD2	TGTGCCACCAGCAGAGTAGGGAGGGATACAGATACGCAGTATTTT	CATSRVGRDTDTQYF
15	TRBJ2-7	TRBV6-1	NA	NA	TGTGCCAGCAGTGATCCGGGACAACCAGGCTACGAGCAGTACTTC	CASSDPGQPGYEQYF
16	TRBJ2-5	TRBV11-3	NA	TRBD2	TGTGCCAGCAGCCCAGACAGCGGGAGGGGCCAAGAGACCCAGTACTTC	CASSPDSGRGQETQYF
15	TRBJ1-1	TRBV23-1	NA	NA	TGCGCCAGCAGTCATAGGGCAGGGGCGAACACTGAAGCTTTCTTT	CASSHRAGANTEAFF
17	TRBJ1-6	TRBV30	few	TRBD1	TGTGCCTGGAGGGCTGACAGGGGAAAAGCGTTGAATTCACCCCTCCACTTT	CAWRADRGKALNSPLHF
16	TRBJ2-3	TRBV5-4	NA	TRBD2	TGTGCCAGCAGCTTGGGGGGGACTAGCGGCAAAGATACGCAGTATTTT	CASSLGGTSGKDTQYF
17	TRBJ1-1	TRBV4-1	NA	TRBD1	TGCGCCAGCAGCCATAAACAGGGGGCATCGTTGAACACTGAAGCTTTCTTT	CASSHKQGASLNTEAFF
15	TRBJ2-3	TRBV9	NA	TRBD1	TGTGCCAGCAGCGTAAGGACAGGGAGCACAGATACGCAGTATTTT	CASSVRTGSTDTQYF
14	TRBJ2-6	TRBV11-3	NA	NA	TGTGCCAGCAGTCGGGGTAGCGGGGCCAACGTCCTGACTTTC	CASSRGSGANVLTF
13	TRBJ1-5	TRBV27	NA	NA	TGTGCCAGCAGGCCCCTAAGCAATCAGCCCCAGCATTTT	CASRPLSNQPQHF
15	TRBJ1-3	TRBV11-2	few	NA	TGTGCCAGCAGCTTAGTTCCACTCAGGGGAAACACCATATATTTT	CASSLVPLRGNTIYF
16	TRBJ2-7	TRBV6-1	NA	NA	TGTGCCAGCAGTGAAGCGAGCATGGGGGCCGGGTACGAGCAGTACTTC	CASSEASMGAGYEQYF
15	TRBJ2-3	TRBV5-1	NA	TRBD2	TGCGCCAGCCGGACTAGCGGATTAGGCACAGATACGCAGTATTTT	CASRTSGLGTDTQYF
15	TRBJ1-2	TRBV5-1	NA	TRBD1	TGCGCCAGCAGCTTGGGCGACCGGGACAGCTATGGCTACACCTTC	CASSLGDRDSYGYTF
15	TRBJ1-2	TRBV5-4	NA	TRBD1	TGTGCCAGCAGCTTGGAAGGAGGGGGCGGCTATGGCTACACCTTC	CASSLEGGGGYGYTF
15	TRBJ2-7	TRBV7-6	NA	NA	TGTGCCAGCAGCCCCAATCCAGGGGCCCCCTACGAGCAGTACTTC	CASSPNPGAPYEQYF
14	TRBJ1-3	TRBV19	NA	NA	TGTGCCAGTAATAGACAGCTCTCTGGAAACACCATATATTTT	CASNRQLSGNTIYF
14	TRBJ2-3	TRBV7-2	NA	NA	TGTGCCAGCAGCTTTGTGGGAGGCACAGATACGCAGTATTTT	CASSFVGGTDTQYF